The clone carrying this T cell receptor (beta chain) was seen at least ten times. Antigen unknown. Germline values: CDR1 SGHRS, CDR2 YFSETQ. Between the trimmed V and J ends, which lost 2 bases and 4 bases, there was a span of 9 bases. The CDR3 runs 13 residues. The data belong to a study of T cell repertoires in cytomegalovirus infection. Study-level background: Based on public TCR beta signatures, there were indications of CMV infection and of a matching HLA type.

TCRdb called the reads again in MiXCR, with one record for every CDR3 protein. Of fewer than 550,000 distinct CDR3 sequences listed, roughly 12% are singletons. Study-wide results and caveats: The study identified carriers of CMV plus the relevant HLA from cumulative public TCR beta family frequency. CMV-specific HLA-C-restricted TCR beta clonotypes dominated the ex vivo response.

The sequence came from a human donor in good health (CMV status not recorded). Some clones in this sample may be carry-over from other donors' samples. What was sequenced was PBMCs. V usage is TRBV5-1 and J usage is TRBJ2-5; tentative D call: TRBD2 (5 bases). The CDR3 region is CASSFRTRETQYF. CDR3 in DNA: TGCGCCAGCAGCTTTAGGACTCGAGAGACCCAGTACTTC.